This T cell receptor beta chain was retrieved from a study of cytomegalovirus exposure and HLA in healthy donors. The V gene lost 4 bases and the J gene lost 0 bases, with 16 bases spanning the gap. Germline CDR1 SGDLS, CDR2 YYNGEE. This CDR3 spans 16 amino acids. To note about this clone: Its cognate antigen is unknown.

Unrecorded immune exposures were likely, despite nominal health at sampling. Study observations and caveats: Sequences of the TCR beta chain were said to predict the HLA-A and HLA-B alleles of most subjects accurately.

The study ran its PCR with 60 Vbeta and 13 Jbeta primers. The data were produced by immunoSEQ multiplex PCR, yet TCRdb's version contains in-frame clones alone and is incomplete. Of 95,000 to 150,000 clones detected, 15% to 19% appear once; the ten largest clones hold 1.9%. The chain is built from TRBV9 and TRBJ1-2; D is undetermined. The sequenced material came from PBMCs. This clonotype was sampled from a woman between 18 and 29 years old in good health and CMV-seronegative. The CDR3 sequence is CASSPSRSKTNYGYTF. In DNA, the CDR3 is TGTGCCAGCAGCCCCTCGAGGAGTAAGACTAACTATGGCTACACCTTC.